Each of the 8 T cell receptor beta chains below was sequenced from the same sample in a study of T-cell reconstitution after alpha-beta-depleted transplantation in children. A library of TCRbeta sequences, prepared with unique molecular identifiers, was generated. TCRdb independently ran MiXCR on the PCR reads; one entry per CDR3 protein. This repertoire shows approximately 190,000 distinct CDR3 sequences, 6.3% found once; its top ten account for around 4.1%. The source was PBMCs, collected before TCRalphabeta/CD19-depleted stem cell transplant. The receptors were gathered from a girl under three years old with combined immunodeficiency, due to receive a stem cell transplant.

This clonotype was counted ten times or more. The chain is built from TRBV21-1 and TRBJ2-5; TRBD1 was called by the table and not checked on the DNA. TRBV21-1 is given as a pseudogene. The CDR3 is 15 residues long. CDR3 DNA sequence: TGTGCCAGCAACCCCCAAGGACGAGACCAAGAGACCCAGTACTTC. It translates to CASNPQGRDQETQYF.

This clonotype was observed many times. J is TRBJ2-2 and V is TRBV3-1; D gene ambiguous. The CDR3 is made up of 14 amino acids. Trimming took off 2 bases at V and 0 bases at J, with 4 bases between the two ends. Germline values: CDR1 LGHDT, CDR2 YNNKEL (reference sequence). Written as DNA, the CDR3 is TGTGCCAGCAGCCAACAGACGAACACCGGGGAGCTGTTTTTT. It specifies CASSQQTNTGELFF.

This clonotype was observed many times. V gene TRBV11-1 combines with J gene TRBJ2-7; D is possibly TRBD1 or TRBD2 (5 bases each). V lost 5 bases and J lost 11, with 25 bases in between. The V gene's germline CDR1 is SGHAT and CDR2 FQDESV (reference sequence). The CDR3 totals 15 residues. The CDR3 protein is CASSPGAGLQGVKYF. The CDR3 bases are TGTGCCAGCAGCCCCGGGGCCGGTTTACAAGGGGTGAAGTACTTC.

This clonotype was picked up many times. The junction does not match germline at one end; this may be a read error. This chain links TRBV5-6 with TRBJ1-2; D call uncertain. CDR1 and CDR2 (germline): SGHDT, YYEEEE. This CDR3 is built from 12 residues. This CDR3 reads CASSFTGSLDFF. CDR3 nucleotide sequence: TGTGCCAGCAGCTTTACCGGGAGCCTGGATTTCTTC.

This clonotype was picked up many times. The J gene is TRBJ2-2, the V gene TRBV6-4, with D maybe TRBD1 (6 bases). Trimming stripped 7 bases from V and 1 base from J, with 31 bases between. This CDR3 contains 21 residues. Germline-derived CDR1 and CDR2 are MRHNA and SNTAGT. This chain's CDR3 is CASIQRWTAGQWGLNTGELFF. Here the CDR3 DNA reads TGTGCCAGCATTCAGAGATGGACAGCAGGGCAATGGGGGTTGAACACCGGGGAGCTGTTTTTT.

This clonotype was picked up many times. The CDR3 region is CASSTSGRSYEQYF. CDR3 nucleotides: TGTGCCAGCTCTACTAGCGGGAGATCCTACGAGCAGTACTTC. The chain joins TRBV6-1 to TRBJ2-7; 11 bases fit TRBD2. The V segment lost 8 bases and the J segment 1 base; nucleotides outside the gene matches: 4. Germline V gives CDR1 MNHNS, CDR2 SASEGT. This CDR3 region has 14 residues.

This clonotype has ten or more counts. The J gene is TRBJ2-1, the V gene TRBV5-1, with TRBD1 matching 11 bases. This CDR3 region has 15 residues. Germline V gene lookup returns CDR1 SGHRS and CDR2 YFSETQ. The trim removed 4 bases at V and 4 bases at J, leaving 4 bases unmatched. CDR3 sequence (DNA): TGCGCCAGCAGCCCCGGACAGGGGGCTTACAATGAGCAGTTCTTC. As protein: CASSPGQGAYNEQFF.

The table lists this clonotype with a few counts. The chain carries TRBV4-2 and TRBJ2-3; D perhaps matches TRBD1 (6 bases). CDR1 is LGHNA and CDR2 is YNFKEQ in the germline V gene. Trimming left V 3 bases short and J 0 bases short, with 19 bases between. The CDR3 has 18 residues. The CDR3 DNA sequence: TGTGCCAGCAGCCAGGGGACCCTGACAGGATCAAGCACAGATACGCAGTATTTT. Amino acid sequence: CASSQGTLTGSSTDTQYF.